Sequencing of this T cell receptor (beta chain) was carried out in a study of identical twins. The V gene lost 5 bases and the J gene lost 0 bases, with 8 bases spanning the gap. The germline V gene has CDR1 DFQATT and CDR2 SNEGSKA (reference sequence). The CDR3 runs 12 residues. MiXCR, applied by TCRdb to the 5' RACE reads, yields one record per CDR3 protein. The sample carries approximately 410,000 distinct CDR3 sequences, roughly 18% recorded once. This clonotype has a count of ten or more. Sequenced sample: naive T cells sorted from blood. The chain combines TRBV20-1 with TRBJ2-7; possible D gene TRBD2, 5 bases. The sequence was obtained from a man in his fifties in good health. The CDR3 protein is CSAPEDSYEQYF. As DNA, the CDR3 is TGCAGTGCTCCGGAGGACTCCTACGAGCAGTACTTC.